This T cell receptor beta chain was sequenced during a study of OX40 agonist ivuxolimab in advanced cancers. Overall study: An agonistic anti-OX40 (CD134) antibody, ivuxolimab, was used to treat the patients.

Sequenced by immunoSEQ multiplex PCR; TCRdb stores in-frame clones only, minus some. This sample carries 45,000 to 50,000 clones, about four fifths of them seen once, and the ten largest clones take 1.5% to 2%. Germline V gene data show CDR1 as LNHNV and CDR2 as YYDKDF (reference sequence). This CDR3 comprises 13 residues. V gave up 7 bases and J gave up 3 bases, with 10 bases separating them. General study findings and limits: In the 0.1 to 3.0 mg/kg range, CD4+ and CD8+ blood T cells had expanded clonally by week 6. There were also nonresponders showing low normalized T-cell clonal expansion.

Turning to this clone: Its antigen is not known.

The gene calls are TRBV15 and TRBJ1-5; a weak D match, TRBD1 (6 bases). Specimen: CD4+ or CD8+ T cells sorted from blood, collected in a trial of the OX40 agonist ivuxolimab. The TCR comes from an adult with an advanced solid tumor such as melanoma, head and neck, liver or kidney cancer. The CDR3, as DNA: TGTGCCACCAAGGGGGAGGCCAATCAGCCCCAGCATTTT. Translation: CATKGEANQPQHF. The complete variable domain, with remaining parts taken from reference TRBV15 and TRBJ1-5, reads DAMVIQNPRYQVTQFGKPVTLSCSQTLNHNVMYWYQQKSSQAPKLLFHYYDKDFNNEADTPDNFQSRRPNTSFCFLDIRSPGLGDTAMYLCATKGEANQPQHFGDGTRLSIL.